This T cell receptor (beta chain) was identified during a study of beta chain features in type 1 diabetes. Overall study findings and caveats: Patients with Type 1 diabetes showed moderately but significantly shorter TCRB CDR3s in all four CD4+ subsets. Junctions at VDJ sites from type 1 diabetes patients had fewer insertions and more deletions.

Regarding this clone: Its cognate antigen is unknown. Distinct nucleotide sequences in the sample also encode this CDR3.

Investigators reverse transcribed all isolated RNA, so they sequenced expressed TCRB transcripts. Profiling relied on immunoSEQ multiplex PCR, and the TCRdb table lists in-frame clones only, not all of them. The sample holds 200,000 to 250,000 clones, less than 15% seen once. V was cut by 4 bases and J by 3 bases, with 10 bases left in between. Germline V CDR1 and CDR2: MGHRA, YSYEKL. The CDR3 length is 14 residues. Donors contributed one heparinised blood draw apiece, averaging roughly 100 mL. A CD45RO/CCR7/CD25/CD127/CD95/CD27 panel sorted naive, central memory, regulatory and stem cell-like memory CD4+ cells.

The TCR originated in a woman in her thirties or forties in good health. The gene calls are TRBV4-1 and TRBJ1-5; D might be TRBD1 (5 bases). Specimen: naive CD4+ T cells from blood. The CDR3 region has the DNA TGCGCCAGCAGCCGAACGGGACTCAATCAGCCCCAGCATTTT. Translated, it gives CASSRTGLNQPQHF.